This passage covers 23 T cell receptor beta chains from one sample sequenced in a study of blood T cell repertoires in COVID-19. Assay: immunoSEQ multiplex PCR; the TCRdb copy retains only in-frame clones and omits some. The sample shows 130,000 to 150,000 clones, about 92% of them seen only once. The sample taken for sequencing was peripheral blood. Receptors originate from a human donor in a cohort sampled during active COVID-19.

This sequence joins TRBV6-5 and TRBJ1-3, with D possibly matching TRBD1 (5 bases). V was shortened by 7 bases and J by 0 bases, with 13 bases between the two germline ends. The CDR3 contains 15 residues. Germline V gene lookup returns CDR1 MNHEY and CDR2 SVGAGI. CDR3 loop: CASNLDSDSGNTIYF. The DNA for the CDR3 is TGTGCCAGCAATCTCGACAGCGACTCTGGAAACACCATATATTTT.

Only a few counts were recorded for this clone. The V and J genes are TRBV28 and TRBJ1-5; 9 bases match TRBD1. V lost 6 bases, J lost 2 bases, and 8 bases stayed unmatched. This CDR3 spans 16 amino acids. CDR1 is MDHEN and CDR2 is SYDVKM in the germline V gene. CDR3 sequence reads: CASSPTGGPGNQPQHF. CDR3 coding DNA: TGTGCCAGCAGCCCCACAGGGGGCCCAGGCAATCAGCCCCAGCATTTT.

The chain carries TRBV7-2 and TRBJ1-2, with D unclear. CDR1 is SGHTA, CDR2 FQGNSA, per germline. The CDR3 runs to 12 residues. Trimming pared 2 bases from V and 5 bases from J, leaving 6 bases between. Written as DNA, the CDR3 is TGTGCCAGCAGCTTATCGGGGTATGGCTACACCTTC. Translation: CASSLSGYGYTF.

The CDR3 loop reads CASSYRAGGKETQYF. CDR3 bases: TGTGCCAGCAGCTACCGGGCCGGGGGGAAAGAGACCCAGTACTTC. J is TRBJ2-5 and V is TRBV13; 7 bases line up with TRBD2. The CDR3 runs 15 residues. The junction had 8 bases not matched to a gene; V was cut back by 4 bases and J by 3 bases. Germline assignment: CDR1 PRHDT and CDR2 FYEKMQ (reference sequence).

The chain combines TRBV4-1 with TRBJ2-1; 7 nucleotides align to TRBD1. Germline V gives CDR1 MGHRA, CDR2 YSYEKL. This CDR3 contains 16 residues. Unmatched junction bases numbered 11, after V lost 2 bases and J lost 7 bases. CDR3 in amino acids: CASSQNNRGGRNEQFF. CDR3 bases: TGCGCCAGCAGCCAAAATAACAGGGGTGGTCGGAATGAGCAGTTCTTC.

The chain has TRBV12-5 and TRBJ1-1; possibly TRBD1 for D (6 bases). V was pared by 6 bases and J by 7 bases, with 12 bases between. This CDR3 has 12 residues. Germline CDR1 reads LGHNT; CDR2 reads FRNRAP. The CDR3 DNA follows: TGTGCTAGTGGGCAAGACAGGCTTGAAGCTTTCTTT. Protein product: CASGQDRLEAFF.

Only one count was recorded for this clone. V is TRBV12-3 or TRBV12-4 and J is TRBJ1-1; perhaps TRBD1 as D (6 bases). The CDR3 extends over 12 amino acids. V lost 10 bases and J 8 bases, leaving 17 bases between the germline ends. As DNA, the CDR3 is TGTGCCACCAGACCTGGGGGGGCCGAAGCTTTCTTT. This encodes CATRPGGAEAFF.

The chain joins TRBV6-6 to TRBJ2-7; 10 nucleotides agree with TRBD1. The CDR3 runs 11 residues. Germline V gene lookup returns CDR1 MNHNY and CDR2 SVGAGI (reference sequence). V gave up 10 bases and J gave up 6 bases; unmatched junction bases: 3. The CDR3 nucleotides are TGTGCCACCCGGACAGGGGGCGAGCAGTACTTC. This encodes CATRTGGEQYF.

The V call is TRBV5-1, the J call TRBJ2-7, with TRBD1 as a possible D gene (6 bases). Trimming left V 7 bases short and J 4 bases short, with 12 bases between. The CDR3 totals 12 residues. Germline lookup yields CDR1 SGHRS and CDR2 YFSETQ. The CDR3 DNA sequence: TGCGCCAGCGGGCTTGGACAGTACGAGCAGTACTTC. This translates into CASGLGQYEQYF.

V usage is TRBV4-2 and J usage is TRBJ1-2; 10 bases align to TRBD1. After removal of 0 bases from V and 4 bases from J, the junction contained 2 bases not matched to a gene. The CDR3 length is 15 residues. Germline CDR1 is LGHNA and CDR2 is YNFKEQ. DNA of the CDR3: TGTGCCAGCAGCCAAGACAGGACAGGGGGCTATGGCTACACCTTC. Residues: CASSQDRTGGYGYTF.

The gene calls are TRBV10-2 and TRBJ2-5, with D possibly being TRBD1 (6 bases). V was cut by 6 bases and J by 5 bases, with 10 bases left in between. Germline CDR1 and CDR2: WSHSY and SAAADI. The CDR3 totals 12 residues. The DNA of the CDR3 is TGCGCCAGCAGAGGACAGTGGGAGACCCAGTACTTC. It codes for CASRGQWETQYF.

J is TRBJ1-1 and V is TRBV4-1, with a possible D match to TRBD1 (6 bases). The CDR3 consists of 14 residues. V was cut by 4 bases and J by 1 base, with 10 bases left in between. Germline CDR1 and CDR2: MGHRA and YSYEKL. Here the CDR3 DNA reads TGCGCCAGCAGCCGGACACAGGGGAACACTGAAGCTTTCTTT. Residues: CASSRTQGNTEAFF.

This clone showed up just a few times. This rearrangement joins TRBV6-5 to TRBJ2-7; TRBD2 aligns across 8 bases. Germline loops: CDR1 MNHEY, CDR2 SVGAGI. CDR3 length equals 15 residues. V trimming: 0 bases; J trimming: 3 bases; junction bases outside the gene matches: 4. CDR3 sequence: CASSYSAGGIYEQYF. CDR3 DNA sequence: TGTGCCAGCAGTTACTCGGCGGGGGGAATCTACGAGCAGTACTTC.

The chain has TRBV14 and TRBJ2-1, with a tentative D call TRBD2 (5 bases). V lost 4 bases and J 3 bases, leaving 7 bases between the germline ends. This CDR3 contains 13 residues. Germline CDR1 reads SGHDN; CDR2 reads FVKESK. Written as DNA, the CDR3 is TGTGCCAGCAGCCTCCGGGACTACAATGAGCAGTTCTTC. It codes for CASSLRDYNEQFF. Full variable domain (remainder filled in from reference TRBV14 and TRBJ2-1): EAGVTQFPSHSVIEKGQTVTLRCDPISGHDNLYWYRRVMGKEIKFLLHFVKESKQDESGMPNNRFLAERTGGTYSTLKVQPAELEDSGVYFCASSLRDYNEQFFGPGTRLTVL.

The table lists this clone with a count of one. The chain employs TRBV7-3 and TRBJ1-5; D call uncertain. Deletions cut 2 bases from V and 4 bases from J, with 6 bases between. Germline V gene sequence: CDR1 SGHTA, CDR2 FQGTGA. This CDR3 is 13 amino acids long. CDR3 residues: CASSLEPNQPQHF. The CDR3 coding sequence is TGTGCCAGCAGCTTAGAGCCAAATCAGCCCCAGCATTTT.

The chain has TRBV2 and TRBJ1-6, with 7 bases that match TRBD1. Germline-derived CDR1 and CDR2 are SNHLY and FYNNEI. This CDR3 has 14 amino acids. The V segment lost 8 bases and the J segment 6 bases; nucleotides outside the gene matches: 7. The CDR3 DNA follows: TGTGCCAGCGGGGGACAGTTAACTAATTCACCCCTCCACTTT. Encoded protein: CASGGQLTNSPLHF.

This clone was counted a few times. The rearrangement links TRBV6-5 to TRBJ1-2; D ambiguous. From germline, CDR1 is MNHEY and CDR2 SVGAGI. The CDR3 totals 13 residues. V dropped 6 bases and J dropped 7 bases, with 15 bases sitting between them. The CDR3 DNA is TGTGCCAGCAGCAGTCCGATTATCCGTGGCTACACCTTC. This codes for CASSSPIIRGYTF.

The CDR3 sequence is CASSSGHDPQHF. The CDR3 coding sequence is TGTGCCAGCAGCTCAGGACACGACCCCCAGCATTTT. The gene calls are TRBV6-5 and TRBJ1-5; perhaps TRBD1 as D (5 bases). Trimming took off 6 bases at V and 10 bases at J, with 13 bases between the two ends. Germline V gene sequence: CDR1 MNHEY, CDR2 SVGAGI. The CDR3 sequence is 12 residues long.

V is TRBV5-4 and J is TRBJ1-2; D is unclear. Germline V CDR1 and CDR2: SGHNT, YYREEE (reference sequence). This CDR3 has 14 residues. V was pared by 2 bases and J by 8 bases, with 16 bases between. The CDR3 loop is CASSFPWSEKGYTF. Written as DNA, the CDR3 is TGTGCCAGCAGCTTCCCTTGGTCCGAGAAGGGCTACACCTTC.

J is TRBJ2-7 and V is TRBV19, with 7 positions matching TRBD2. Germline-derived CDR1 and CDR2 are LNHDA and SQIVND (reference sequence). J gave up 3 bases and V 0 bases, and 2 bases lay outside the gene matches. The length of the CDR3 is 14 residues. The CDR3 reads CASSIEGGIYEQYF. Here the CDR3 DNA reads TGTGCCAGTAGTATAGAGGGGGGGATCTACGAGCAGTACTTC.

This clone was detected only once. CDR3 nucleotide sequence: TGTGCCAGCAGTGAAGGGGGCGTTGAAGCTTTCTTT. This codes for CASSEGGVEAFF. The rearrangement joins TRBV2 to TRBJ1-1; maybe TRBD1 (5 bases). Germline loops: CDR1 SNHLY, CDR2 FYNNEI. The CDR3 is 12 amino acids. Trimming stripped 1 base from V and 7 bases from J, with 7 bases between.

The V call is TRBV7-9, the J call TRBJ1-1; 8 nucleotides align to TRBD1. The CDR3 consists of 14 residues. Germline V CDR1 and CDR2: SEHNR, FQNEAQ (reference sequence). J was trimmed by 4 bases and V by 6 bases; bases with no gene match: 7. The CDR3 region has the DNA TGTGCCAGCAGAAGACAGGGGCTGGGCACTGAAGCTTTCTTT. Protein: CASRRQGLGTEAFF.

This chain links TRBV9 with TRBJ1-1; the D gene is possibly TRBD1 (5 bases). Germline-derived CDR1 and CDR2 are SGDLS and YYNGEE. V was shortened by 3 bases and J by 3 bases, with 9 bases between the two germline ends. This CDR3 contains 13 residues. CDR3 DNA sequence: TGTGCCAGCAGCGGGCAGGGATACACTGAAGCTTTCTTT. This translates into CASSGQGYTEAFF.